This T cell receptor (beta chain) was captured in a study of blood T cell repertoires in COVID-19 (dated by TCRdb to about 2020). With respect to the entire study: Samples from collaborators originated in the United States, Italy and Spain and spanned both the acute and convalescent phases of COVID-19. A freely available public database, intended as a resource for researchers studying the immune response to SARS-CoV-2, is where the repertoires were released. The material from the prospective study consisted of cDNA or gDNA derived from T cells, B-cell-depleted T cells, or PBMCs. Where available, HLA class I and class II types were obtained from metadata supplied by the sample provider rather than from assay-based typing. Samples were obtained from the ongoing ImmuneRACE study (first 160 participants) and from about 1,300 subjects provided by 6 global collaborators. The dataset comprised deeply sampled blood TCRbeta repertoires from subjects exposed to, actively infected with, or recovered from COVID-19. Nearly every sample came with metadata listing a de-identified subject ID, COVID-19 status, age in years and sex. Study-wide findings and limitations: How much clinical and demographic metadata was included differed by source and by participant, and the metadata was provided uncurated.

The germline V gene yields SQVTM for CDR1 and ANQGSEA for CDR2. V is cut by 0 bases and J by 7 bases, and the space between the germline ends is 19 bases. The cysteine opens and the valine closes a CDR3 of 15 amino acids. The read is trimmed to its CDR3 DNA, 45 bases read in frame from base 1. The collaborating institutions used their own protocols to collect whole blood in K2EDTA tubes. Collaborator samples were shipped for TCRbeta analysis as frozen whole blood, isolated PBMCs, or DNA extracted from either sample type. In the case of this clone: There is no known antigen for this receptor. No much larger clone exists at a distance of one base, and base qualities are not known.

TCRbeta CDR3 regions were amplified from genomic DNA by means of the immunoSEQ Assay, a bias-controlled multiplex PCR. The paper's data handling went like this. Nucleated cell counts per sample were estimated from amplification of reference gene primers within the assay. Sequence reads were collapsed and filtered to measure the absolute abundance of every unique TCRbeta CDR3 rearrangement. For each sample, productive Simpson clonality was calculated by taking the square root of Simpson's diversity index across productive rearrangements. Not all clones reach the TCRdb copy of this immuneACCESS table, which keeps in-frame sequences only. Checked studies attribute under half of the gap to unresolved V genes and leave the rest unexplained. The V and J calls and the clone size are those of that table, but D and trimming were determined from the DNA. The sample includes around 190,000 clones, with 75% to 90% observed a single time. Around 7.5% of the sample goes to the ten largest clones.

This clonotype was sampled from an older woman with acute or convalescent COVID-19. This chain is built from TRBV29-1 and TRBJ2-7; the D segment could be TRBD2, given 5 matching bases. Sequenced: peripheral blood. CDR3 sequence: CSVEERVLYKWEQYV. Read as DNA, the sequence is TGCAGCGTTGAAGAGCGGGTACTCTATAAGTGGGAGCAGTACGTC.